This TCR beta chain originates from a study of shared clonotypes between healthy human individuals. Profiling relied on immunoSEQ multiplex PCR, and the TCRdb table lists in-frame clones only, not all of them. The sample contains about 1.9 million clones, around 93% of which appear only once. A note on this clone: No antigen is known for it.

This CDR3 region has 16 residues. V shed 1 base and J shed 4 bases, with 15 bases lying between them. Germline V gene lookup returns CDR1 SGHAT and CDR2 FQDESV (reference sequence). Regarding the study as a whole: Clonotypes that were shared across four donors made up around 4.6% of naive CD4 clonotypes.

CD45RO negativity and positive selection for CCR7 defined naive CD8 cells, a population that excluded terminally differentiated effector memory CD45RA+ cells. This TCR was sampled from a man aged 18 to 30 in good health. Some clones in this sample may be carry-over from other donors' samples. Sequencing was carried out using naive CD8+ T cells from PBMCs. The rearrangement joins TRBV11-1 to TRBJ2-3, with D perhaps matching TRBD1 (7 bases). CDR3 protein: CASSLGRGVRADTQYF. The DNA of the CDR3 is TGTGCCAGCAGCTTAGGCAGGGGGGTACGAGCAGATACGCAGTATTTT. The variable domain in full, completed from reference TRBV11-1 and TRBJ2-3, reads EAEVAQSPRYKITEKSQAVAFWCDPISGHATLYWYRQILGQGPELLVQFQDESVVDDSQLPKDRFSAERLKGVDSTLKIQPAELGDSAMYLCASSLGRGVRADTQYFGPGTRLTVL.